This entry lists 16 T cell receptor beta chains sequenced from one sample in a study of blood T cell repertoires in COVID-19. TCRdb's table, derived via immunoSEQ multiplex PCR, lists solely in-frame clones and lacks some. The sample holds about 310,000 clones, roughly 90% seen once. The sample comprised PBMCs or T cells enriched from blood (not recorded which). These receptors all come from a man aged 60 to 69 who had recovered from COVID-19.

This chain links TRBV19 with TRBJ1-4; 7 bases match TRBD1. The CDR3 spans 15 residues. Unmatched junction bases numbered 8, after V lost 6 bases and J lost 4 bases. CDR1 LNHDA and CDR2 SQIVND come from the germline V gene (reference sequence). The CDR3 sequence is CASSSGTAGNEKLFF. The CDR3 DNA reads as TGTGCCAGTAGCTCCGGGACAGCCGGTAATGAAAAACTGTTTTTT.

In DNA form, the CDR3 reads TGCGCCAGCAGTGAGTCGACAGGGAGGGAGACCCAGTACTTC. It codes for CASSESTGRETQYF. The chain recombines TRBV10-1 with TRBJ2-5; possibly TRBD1 for D (7 bases). Trimming took off 0 bases at V and 5 bases at J, with 10 bases between the two ends. This CDR3 has 14 amino acids. The V gene's germline CDR1 is WNHNN and CDR2 SYGVQD (reference sequence).

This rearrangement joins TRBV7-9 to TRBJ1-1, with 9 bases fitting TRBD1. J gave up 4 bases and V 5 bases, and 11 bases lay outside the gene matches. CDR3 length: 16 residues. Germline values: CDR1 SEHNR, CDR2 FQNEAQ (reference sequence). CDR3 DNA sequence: TGTGCCAGCAGCCCTACAGGGGGCTCGGGGGGCACTGAAGCTTTCTTT. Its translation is CASSPTGGSGGTEAFF.

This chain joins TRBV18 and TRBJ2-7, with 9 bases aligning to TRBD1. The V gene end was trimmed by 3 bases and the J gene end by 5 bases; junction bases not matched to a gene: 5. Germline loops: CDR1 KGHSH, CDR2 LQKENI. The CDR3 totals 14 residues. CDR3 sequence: CASSPGTGLHEQYF. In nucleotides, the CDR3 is TGTGCCAGCTCACCCGGGACAGGGCTACACGAGCAGTACTTC.

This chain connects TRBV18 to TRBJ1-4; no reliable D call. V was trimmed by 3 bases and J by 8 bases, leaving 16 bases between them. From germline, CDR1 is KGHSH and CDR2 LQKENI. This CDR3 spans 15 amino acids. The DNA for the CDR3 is TGTGCCAGCTCACCTCTACGGGATCCTGAAGAAAAACTGTTTTTT. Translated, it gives CASSPLRDPEEKLFF.

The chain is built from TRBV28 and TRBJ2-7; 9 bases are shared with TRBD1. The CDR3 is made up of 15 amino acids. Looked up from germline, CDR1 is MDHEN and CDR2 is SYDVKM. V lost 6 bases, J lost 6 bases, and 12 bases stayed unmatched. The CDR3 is CASRPATGGAGEQYF. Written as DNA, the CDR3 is TGTGCCAGCAGGCCCGCGACAGGGGGGGCAGGCGAGCAGTACTTC.

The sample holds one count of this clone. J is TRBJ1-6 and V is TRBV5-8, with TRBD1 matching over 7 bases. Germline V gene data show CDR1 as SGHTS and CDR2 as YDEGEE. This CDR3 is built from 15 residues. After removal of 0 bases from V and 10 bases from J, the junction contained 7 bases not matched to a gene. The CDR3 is CASSLEAGGRSPLHF. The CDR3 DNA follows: TGTGCCAGCAGCTTGGAGGCAGGGGGACGGTCACCCCTCCACTTT.

CDR3 sequence (DNA): TGTGCCAGCAGCCCGGGACAGGGGTACACTGAAGCTTTCTTT. Residues: CASSPGQGYTEAFF. The rearrangement links TRBV14 to TRBJ1-1, with TRBD1 matching over 10 bases. Germline V gene data show CDR1 as SGHDN and CDR2 as FVKESK. V lost 4 bases to trimming and J lost 3 bases; unmatched junction nucleotides: 2. CDR3 size: 14 residues.

The CDR3 coding sequence is TGTGCCAGCAGCTTAGGGCCCGGGAGCGGTGAGCAGTTCTTC. It encodes CASSLGPGSGEQFF. V is TRBV11-1 and J is TRBJ2-1; D perhaps matches TRBD2 (6 bases). Between the trimmed V and J ends, which lost 1 base and 9 bases, there was a span of 13 bases. Germline CDR1 SGHAT, CDR2 FQDESV (reference sequence). This CDR3 is built from 14 residues.

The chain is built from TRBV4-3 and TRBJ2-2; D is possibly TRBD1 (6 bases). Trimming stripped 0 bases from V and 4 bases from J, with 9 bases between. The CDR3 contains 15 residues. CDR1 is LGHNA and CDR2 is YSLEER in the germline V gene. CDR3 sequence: CASSQDRDITGELFF. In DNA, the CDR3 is TGCGCCAGCAGCCAAGATCGGGACATCACCGGGGAGCTGTTTTTT.

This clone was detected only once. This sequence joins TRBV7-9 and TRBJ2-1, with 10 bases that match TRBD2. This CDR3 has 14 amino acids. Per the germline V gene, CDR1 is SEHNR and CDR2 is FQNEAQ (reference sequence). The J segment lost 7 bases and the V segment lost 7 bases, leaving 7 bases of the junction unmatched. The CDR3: CASTPSGGLNEQFF. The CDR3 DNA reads TGTGCCAGCACCCCTAGCGGGGGATTAAATGAGCAGTTCTTC.

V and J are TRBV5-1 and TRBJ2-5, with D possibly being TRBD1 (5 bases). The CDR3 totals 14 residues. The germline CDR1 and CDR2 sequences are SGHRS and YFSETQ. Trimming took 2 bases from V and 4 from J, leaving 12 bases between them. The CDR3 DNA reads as TGCGCCAGCAGCTTTCAGGGTTTAACAGAGACCCAGTACTTC. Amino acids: CASSFQGLTETQYF.

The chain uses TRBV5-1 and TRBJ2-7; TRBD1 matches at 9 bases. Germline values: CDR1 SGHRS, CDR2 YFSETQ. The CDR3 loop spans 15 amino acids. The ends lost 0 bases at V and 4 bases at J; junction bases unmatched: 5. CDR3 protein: CASSLEGQGVYEQYF. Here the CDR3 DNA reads TGCGCCAGCAGCTTGGAGGGACAGGGTGTGTACGAGCAGTACTTC.

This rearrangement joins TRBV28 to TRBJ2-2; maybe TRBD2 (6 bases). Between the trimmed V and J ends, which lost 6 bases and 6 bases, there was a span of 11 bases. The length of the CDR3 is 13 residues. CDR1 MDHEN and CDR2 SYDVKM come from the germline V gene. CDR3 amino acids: CASRVRGPGELFF. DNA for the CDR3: TGTGCCAGCAGAGTGCGGGGCCCCGGGGAGCTGTTTTTT.

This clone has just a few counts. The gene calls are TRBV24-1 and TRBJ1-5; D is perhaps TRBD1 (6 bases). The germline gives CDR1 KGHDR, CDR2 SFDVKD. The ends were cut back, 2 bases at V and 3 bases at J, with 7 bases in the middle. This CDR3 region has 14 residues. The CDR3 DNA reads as TGTGCCACCAGTGATTACAGGGACAATCAGCCCCAGCATTTT. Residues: CATSDYRDNQPQHF.

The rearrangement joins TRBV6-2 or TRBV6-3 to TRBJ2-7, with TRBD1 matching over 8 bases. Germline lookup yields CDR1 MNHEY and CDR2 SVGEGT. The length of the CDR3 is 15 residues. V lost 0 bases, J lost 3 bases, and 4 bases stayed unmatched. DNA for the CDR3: TGTGCCAGCAGTTACTCACAGGGGGTTGGCTACGAGCAGTACTTC. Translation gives CASSYSQGVGYEQYF.